Given below is one T cell receptor (beta chain) in context. This record comes from a study of TIL therapy for anti-PD-1-resistant metastatic lung cancer. V was pared by 2 bases and J by 3 bases, with 4 bases between. From germline, CDR1 is MRHNA and CDR2 SNTAGT. This CDR3 region has 13 residues. The immunoSEQ assay was v3. Assay used: immunoSEQ multiplex PCR; TCRdb lists only in-frame clones, some missing. The profile shows about 50,000 clones, roughly 85% of them singletons. Time point indicated: pre-treatment sample, taken before nivolumab and TIL therapy. The starting material was blood, obtained at baseline. The TCR was taken from a person aged 25 to 85 with non-small cell lung cancer. The chain carries TRBV6-4 and TRBJ2-2; D unclear. The CDR3 DNA reads as TGTGCCAGCAGTGACCGGGACACCGGGGAGCTGTTTTTT. This sequence encodes CASSDRDTGELFF.